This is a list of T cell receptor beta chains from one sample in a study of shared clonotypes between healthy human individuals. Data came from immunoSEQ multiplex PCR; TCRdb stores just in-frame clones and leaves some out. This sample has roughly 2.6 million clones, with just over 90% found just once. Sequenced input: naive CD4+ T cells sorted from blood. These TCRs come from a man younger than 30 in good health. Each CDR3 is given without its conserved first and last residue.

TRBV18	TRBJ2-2	ASSPPGQGIVGELF
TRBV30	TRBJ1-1	AWSGSMNTEAF
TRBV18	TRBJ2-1	ASSPPGGAYEQF
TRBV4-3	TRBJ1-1	ASSQARLGPNTEAF
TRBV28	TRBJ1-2	ASSFIGETPSRSYT
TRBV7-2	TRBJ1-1	ASSLANHSRQKKMNTEAF
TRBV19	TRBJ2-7	ASKGDLSYEQY
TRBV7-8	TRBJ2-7	ASSLGRGRSYEQY
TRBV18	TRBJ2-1	ASSPYRTTGREGSYNEQF
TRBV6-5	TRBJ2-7	ASSPRQGFLREQY
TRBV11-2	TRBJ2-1	ASSLDLAGNEQF
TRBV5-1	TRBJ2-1	ASSVLSRENEQF
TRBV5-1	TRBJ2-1	ASSSLGESYNEQF
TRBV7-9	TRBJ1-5	ASSVTGGGNQPQH
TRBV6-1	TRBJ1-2	ASSENRGYGYT
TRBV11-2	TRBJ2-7	ASVKSWRGDEQY
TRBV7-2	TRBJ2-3	ASSFGTSGASTDTQY
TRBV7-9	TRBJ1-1	ASTGTEAF
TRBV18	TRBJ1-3	ASSPALGDSAGNTIY
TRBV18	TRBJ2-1	ASSPVRNNEQF
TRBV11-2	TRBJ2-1	ASSPWNGSFF
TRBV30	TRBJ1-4	AWRGLGEKLF
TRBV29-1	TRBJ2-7	SVEDHGGFYEQY
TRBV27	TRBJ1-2	ASSPTGTGNYGYT
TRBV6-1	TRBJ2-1	ASTRSGSSYNEQF
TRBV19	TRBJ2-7	ASSSPQGKEKY
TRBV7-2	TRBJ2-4	ASSLAGVSKNIQY
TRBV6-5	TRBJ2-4	ASSSRMSGKNIQY
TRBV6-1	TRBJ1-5	ASRTEGALNQPQH
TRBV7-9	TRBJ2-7	ASSLELIGSPYEQY
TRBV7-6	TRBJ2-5	ASSNRPIPQETQY
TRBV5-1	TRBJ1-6	ASPYRDRTSYNSPLH
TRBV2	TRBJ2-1	ASSEDRSSYNEQF
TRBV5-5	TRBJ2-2	ASSLTGAYPGELF
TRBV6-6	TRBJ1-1	ASSYGRGDTEAF
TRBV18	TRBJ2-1	ASSTSGQTFSYNEQF
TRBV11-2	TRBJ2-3	ASSLVWRGRDTQY
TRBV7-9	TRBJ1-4	ASSSTGTLTNEKLF
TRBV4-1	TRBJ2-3	ASSQGRLGGQVDTQY
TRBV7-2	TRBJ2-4	ASSLEGAKNIQY
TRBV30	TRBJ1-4	AWNRLSNEKLF
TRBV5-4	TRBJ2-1	ASSLDKAGFNEQF
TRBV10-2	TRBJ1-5	ATRQGALDQPQH
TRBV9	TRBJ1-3	ASSASGVDGNTIY
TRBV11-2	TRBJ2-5	ASSGQGGETQY
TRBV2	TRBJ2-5	ASSESRVGETQY
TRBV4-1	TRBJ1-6	ASSHGRISIDHSPLH
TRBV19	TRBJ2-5	ASSTGQGRETQY
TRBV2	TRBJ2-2	ASSVRLAGATGELF
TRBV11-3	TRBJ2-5	ASSLVRGQETQY
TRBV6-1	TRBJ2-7	ASSRTYSYEQY
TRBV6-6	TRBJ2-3	ASSYDRGLTDTQY
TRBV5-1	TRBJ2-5	ASSHGTSGRAQETQY
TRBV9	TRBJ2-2	ASSAGTVNTGELF
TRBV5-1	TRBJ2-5	ASSLGGFQETQY
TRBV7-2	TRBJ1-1	ASSLVTVVNTEAF
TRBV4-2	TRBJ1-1	ASSHTGTGSPEAF
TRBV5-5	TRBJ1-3	ASSRDGYSGNTIY
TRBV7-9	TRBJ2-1	ASSRPGTGYEQF
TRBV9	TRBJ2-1	ASSVAGSSGGIYNEQF